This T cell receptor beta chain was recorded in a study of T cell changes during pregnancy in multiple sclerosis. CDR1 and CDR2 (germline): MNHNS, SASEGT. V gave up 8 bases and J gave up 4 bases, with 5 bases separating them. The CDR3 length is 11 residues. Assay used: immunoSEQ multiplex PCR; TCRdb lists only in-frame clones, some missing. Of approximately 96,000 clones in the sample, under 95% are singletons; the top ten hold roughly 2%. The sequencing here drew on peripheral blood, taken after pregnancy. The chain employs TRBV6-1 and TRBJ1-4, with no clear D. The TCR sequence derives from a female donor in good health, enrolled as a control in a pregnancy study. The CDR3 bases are TGTGCCAGCCGTCGTAATGAAAAACTGTTTTTT. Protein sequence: CASRRNEKLFF.